These T cell receptor beta chains were read from a single sample in a study of T cells in Graves' hyperthyroidism and ophthalmopathy. One entry per CDR3 protein results from TCRdb running MiXCR on the multiplex PCR reads. There are over 350,000 distinct CDR3 sequences in the sample; under 15% occur only once, and roughly 13% lies in the top ten. Sequences were obtained from blood. All receptors come from a man aged 18 to 29 with Graves' ophthalmopathy. The CDR3 runs from the conserved cysteine through the conserved F or W. D genes are given only for firm matches. Clone size, where shown, is once, few, many, or a class for clones that have expanded.

TRBV3-1	NA	TRBJ1-6	many	TGTGCCAGCAGCCCCAGTGAGGTAGGAGGGAGTTCACCCCTCCACTTT	CASSPSEVGGSSPLHF
TRBV7-9	NA	TRBJ1-5	few	TGTGCCAGCAGCTTAAGTGACTATAGCAATCAGCCCCAGCATTTT	CASSLSDYSNQPQHF
TRBV6-1	TRBD1	TRBJ1-1	many	TGTGCCAGCAGCTGGACAGGGAAGAACACTGAAGCTTTCTTT	CASSWTGKNTEAFF
TRBV10-2	NA	TRBJ2-5	many	TGCGCCAGCTCCGACAGGACGGTAGAGACCCAGTACTTC	CASSDRTVETQYF
TRBV19	NA	TRBJ2-1	NA	TGTGCCAGTAGGAAGGAGAGGGCGGATGAGCAGTTCTTC	CASRKERADEQFF
TRBV20-1	TRBD2	TRBJ2-1	NA	TGCAGTGCAAGAAGGACTAGCGGGGGGGCGAATGAGCAGTTCTTC	CSARRTSGGANEQFF
TRBV5-1	TRBD2	TRBJ2-2	few	TGCGCCAGCAGCTTGGTTGCGGGAGGCGGGGAGCTGTTTTTT	CASSLVAGGGELFF
TRBV2	TRBD2	TRBJ2-2	many	TGTGCCAGCAGTGCCTACCTGGGACTAGCGCTGAACACCGGGGAGCTGTTTTTT	CASSAYLGLALNTGELFF
TRBV19	NA	TRBJ2-7	NA	TGTGCCAGTAGTATAGGGGCAGGGCGATCCTACGAGCAGTACTTC	CASSIGAGRSYEQYF
TRBV20-1	NA	TRBJ2-1	few	TGCAGTGGCCGGGGTGACAATGAGCAGTTCTTC	CSGRGDNEQFF
TRBV5-1	NA	TRBJ1-1	many	TGCGCCAGCAGCTTGGCCCGACCAGTCCACTCTGAAGCTTTCTTT	CASSLARPVHSEAFF
TRBV20-1	NA	TRBJ2-7	many	TGCAGTGCCACTAGTACAGGCTACTCCTACGAGCAGTACTTC	CSATSTGYSYEQYF
TRBV18	NA	TRBJ2-1	NA	TGTGCCAGCTCACCAACAGGGCGGTACAATGAGCAGTTCTTC	CASSPTGRYNEQFF
TRBV5-1	TRBD1	TRBJ1-1	many	TGCGCCAGCAGCCAAGGACAGGGTATCGAAGAAGCTTTCTTT	CASSQGQGIEEAFF
TRBV18	NA	TRBJ2-7	many	TGTGCCAGCTCACTGGGAGCGGTTACGAGCTCCTACGAGCAGTACTTC	CASSLGAVTSSYEQYF
TRBV6-1	TRBD2	TRBJ2-5	many	TGTGCCAGCAGTCAGCGGGACTCCTTTGTGGAGACCCAGTACTTC	CASSQRDSFVETQYF
TRBV5-1	NA	TRBJ2-3	NA	TGCGCCAGCAGCTTTTGGGGTAGCACAGATACGCAGTATTTT	CASSFWGSTDTQYF
TRBV3-1	TRBD2	TRBJ2-1	many	TGTGCCAGCAGCCAAGATGTGGCGGGAGGGCCAAGCAATGAGCAGTTCTTC	CASSQDVAGGPSNEQFF
TRBV10-3	NA	TRBJ2-3	many	TGTGCCATCAGCCCAGTGGAGGACACAGATACGCAGTATTTT	CAISPVEDTDTQYF
TRBV9	NA	TRBJ1-2	many	TGTGCCAGCAGCGTTAAAGATGGAGGCTACACCTTC	CASSVKDGGYTF
TRBV4-2	NA	TRBJ2-3	NA	TGTGCCAGCAGCCAAGAAAGCCGAGATACGCAGTATTTT	CASSQESRDTQYF
TRBV18	NA	TRBJ1-1	many	TGTGCCAGCTCACCAGGCCTTATCATGAACACTGAAGCTTTCTTT	CASSPGLIMNTEAFF
TRBV7-9	TRBD1	TRBJ2-1	NA	TGTGCCAGCAGCTTTCTGGTGGGCGGGACAGGTCCGATGAATGAGCAGTTCTTC	CASSFLVGGTGPMNEQFF
TRBV6-1	TRBD2	TRBJ2-1	many	TGTGCCAGCGTATTTAAAGCGGGGGGAAACAATGAGCAGTTCTTC	CASVFKAGGNNEQFF